This is a list of T cell receptor beta chains from one sample in a study of blood T cell repertoires in COVID-19. Using immunoSEQ multiplex PCR, the repertoire was profiled, and TCRdb retains in-frame clones only, with some absent. This sample has 140,000 to 150,000 clones, with approximately 81% found just once. Sequencing input: peripheral blood. The receptors come from a human donor in a cohort sampled during active COVID-19. CDR3s include the opening cysteine and the closing phenylalanine or tryptophan. The order of the fields is V gene, CDR3 length, CDR3 protein.

V gene: TRBV7-9; CDR3 length: 14; CDR3 protein: CASSFTTGSHEQYF
V gene: TRBV24-1; CDR3 length: 17; CDR3 protein: CATSVAGHPSGANVLTF
V gene: TRBV18; CDR3 length: 14; CDR3 protein: CASSPAQAGETQYF
V gene: TRBV7-2; CDR3 length: 18; CDR3 protein: CASSLTPTGVAGPNEQFF
V gene: TRBV9; CDR3 length: 17; CDR3 protein: CASSSRTSGRSNNEQFF
V gene: TRBV7-2; CDR3 length: 13; CDR3 protein: CASSRDRVNEQYF
V gene: TRBV28; CDR3 length: 15; CDR3 protein: CASSSPGAGAETQYF
V gene: TRBV14; CDR3 length: 17; CDR3 protein: CASSQEGQLSGANVLTF
V gene: TRBV7-9; CDR3 length: 13; CDR3 protein: CASRRTGVDTQYF
V gene: TRBV3-1/TRBV3-2; CDR3 length: 17; CDR3 protein: CASSQAWRGSSYNEQFF
V gene: TRBV20-1; CDR3 length: 10; CDR3 protein: CRTAAVTQYF
V gene: TRBV5-6; CDR3 length: 14; CDR3 protein: CASSSRDRELRQYF
V gene: TRBV27; CDR3 length: 14; CDR3 protein: CATQGGGSYNEQFF
V gene: TRBV6-2/TRBV6-3; CDR3 length: 14; CDR3 protein: CASSWGPVGGEQFF